This T cell receptor beta chain was sequenced for a study of T cell changes during pregnancy in multiple sclerosis. Profiled with immunoSEQ multiplex PCR; TCRdb holds only in-frame clones, not every one. Of tens of thousands of clones in the sample, around 92% were seen once. Trimming shortened V by 0 bases and J by 3 bases, and 12 bases separated the two germline ends. Germline assignment: CDR1 GTSNPN and CDR2 SVGIG (reference sequence). The CDR3 length is 14 residues. V and J are TRBV30 and TRBJ2-7; TRBD1 might be the D (6 bases). The sequence derives from a female donor in good health, enrolled as a control in a pregnancy study. Sequencing was performed on peripheral blood, taken after pregnancy. CDR3 protein: CAWSVLGGDYEQYF. DNA for the CDR3: TGTGCCTGGAGTGTACTAGGGGGAGACTACGAGCAGTACTTC.